This T cell receptor (beta chain) originates from a study of TIL therapy for anti-PD-1-resistant metastatic lung cancer. The germline V gene has CDR1 MNHEY and CDR2 SMNVEV (reference sequence). The CDR3 has 14 residues. V gave up 6 bases and J gave up 7 bases; unmatched junction bases: 8. The time point is: pre-treatment sample, taken before nivolumab and TIL therapy. Sequencing used immunoSEQ v3. Libraries were sequenced to 2 million to 2.5 million read pairs (survey) or roughly 4.5-6.5 million (deep). Sequenced by immunoSEQ multiplex PCR; TCRdb stores in-frame clones only, minus some. The data show approximately 30,000 clones, 74% seen once.

Material: blood, obtained at baseline. The origin of this receptor is a woman aged 25-80 years with non-small cell lung cancer. The chain is built from TRBV27 and TRBJ2-1; 8 nucleotides match TRBD2. The CDR3: CASRTGGRGNEQFF. The CDR3, as DNA: TGTGCCAGCAGGACGGGAGGGCGCGGGAATGAGCAGTTCTTC.